Presented here are 16 T cell receptor beta chains from one specimen sequenced in a study of blood T cells in healthy people across ages. Then a second PCR, running about 6 to 12 cycles, was carried out with a sample-barcoded 5' primer and a J-beta primer mix. Using its own MiXCR run on the 5' RACE reads, TCRdb lists one record per CDR3 protein. The table lists some 1.5 million distinct CDR3 sequences, 28% of them singletons. Sequences were obtained from blood. The receptors shown here come from a woman aged 30 to 39 in good health.

The V gene is TRBV12-3 or TRBV12-4, the J gene TRBJ2-1, with 7 bases matching TRBD2. This CDR3 comprises 14 residues. The V gene end was trimmed by 5 bases and the J gene end by 13 bases; junction bases not matched to a gene: 14. CDR3 sequence (DNA): TGTGCCAGCAGTCCCCGGTCGGGGAGGGAGACCCAGTTCTTC. The encoded protein is CASSPRSGRETQFF.

This clonotype was seen a few times. This chain links TRBV7-2 with TRBJ2-7; 7 nucleotides align to TRBD1. Germline V lookup: CDR1 SGHTA, CDR2 FQGNSA. Trimming at V came to 5 bases and at J to 6 bases, leaving 7 bases not matched to a gene. The CDR3 length is 13 residues. CDR3 sequence reads: CASSLDRVSEQYF. The CDR3 coding sequence is TGTGCCAGCAGCCTCGACAGGGTTAGCGAGCAGTACTTC.

This clonotype has ten or more counts. This chain uses TRBV28 with TRBJ2-7, with a possible D match to TRBD2 (5 bases). Trimming removed 5 bases from V and 1 base from J, with 15 bases in between. CDR3 length: 15 residues. Looked up from germline, CDR1 is MDHEN and CDR2 is SYDVKM. CDR3 nucleotide sequence: TGTGCCAGCAGTCCCCCGGGATTAAAATCCTACGAGCAGTACTTC. It specifies CASSPPGLKSYEQYF. Filled out from reference TRBV28 and TRBJ2-7, the complete variable domain reads DVKVTQSSRYLVKRTGEKVFLECVQDMDHENMFWYRQDPGLGLRLIYFSYDVKMKEKGDIPEGYSVSREKKERFSLILESASTNQTSMYLCASSPPGLKSYEQYFGPGTRLTVT.

This clonotype has only a few counts. This chain links TRBV5-1 with TRBJ2-7; 9 bases match TRBD1. The CDR3 covers 16 residues. From germline, CDR1 is SGHRS and CDR2 YFSETQ. V shed 4 bases and J 2 bases; nucleotides not matched to a gene: 10. This chain's CDR3 is CASSPGTGRLPYEQYF. As DNA, the CDR3 is TGCGCCAGCAGCCCCGGGACAGGGAGACTACCCTACGAGCAGTACTTC.

There are a few counts of this clonotype. The CDR3: CASSSRGSPYNEQFF. The CDR3 DNA reads TGTGCCAGCAGTTCGAGGGGGTCCCCGTACAATGAGCAGTTCTTC. The chain uses TRBV7-9 and TRBJ2-1; D possibly corresponds to TRBD1 (6 bases). This CDR3 contains 15 residues. Trimming pared 6 bases from V and 4 bases from J, leaving 16 bases between. From germline, CDR1 is SEHNR and CDR2 FQNEAQ (reference sequence).

The chain combines TRBV2 with TRBJ2-1, with TRBD2 identical over 10 bases. This CDR3 contains 13 residues. Germline CDR1 is SNHLY and CDR2 is FYNNEI. Trimming cost V 7 bases and J 5 bases; bases outside gene matches: 2. The CDR3 protein is CASTLAGDNEQFF. As DNA, the CDR3 is TGTGCCAGCACGCTAGCGGGGGACAATGAGCAGTTCTTC.

The V call is TRBV3-1, the J call TRBJ2-7, with 10 bases fitting TRBD2. V was clipped by 6 bases and J by 1 base; unmatched bases: 12. The germline V gene encodes CDR1 LGHDT and CDR2 YNNKEL (reference sequence). CDR3 length equals 17 residues. CDR3 nucleotide sequence: TGTGCCAGCAGGCAACATTGGACTAGCGGTGTATCCTACGAGCAGTACTTC. This gives the protein CASRQHWTSGVSYEQYF.

The genes are TRBV2 and TRBJ2-1; TRBD2 aligns across 12 bases. Germline lookup yields CDR1 SNHLY and CDR2 FYNNEI. J gave up 2 bases and V 3 bases, and 11 bases lay outside the gene matches. This CDR3 is 19 amino acids long. The CDR3 coding sequence is TGTGCCAGCAGTGACGCTAGCGGGAGGGCCGGAGGGACCTACAATGAGCAGTTCTTC. It is translated as CASSDASGRAGGTYNEQFF.

This clonotype occurred once. An end of the junction does not agree with germline; a read error may underlie this. The chain combines TRBV3-1 with TRBJ2-7, with D uncertain. The CDR3 sequence is 14 residues long. Germline assignment: CDR1 LGHDT and CDR2 YNNKEL (reference sequence). In nucleotides, the CDR3 is TGTGCCCGCAGCCAAGATCGAGGAACCCACGAGCAGTACTTC. Its protein product is CARSQDRGTHEQYF.

The J gene is TRBJ2-3, the V gene TRBV6-2 or TRBV6-3; tentatively, D is TRBD1 or TRBD2 (5 bases each). Germline assignment: CDR1 MNHEY and CDR2 SVGEGT. The ends were cut back, 2 bases at V and 6 bases at J, with 12 bases in the middle. The CDR3 runs 14 residues. Here the CDR3 DNA reads TGTGCCAGCAGTTACGGGACCGATGTGGATACGCAGTATTTT. As protein: CASSYGTDVDTQYF.

The rearrangement joins TRBV6-1 to TRBJ1-6; maybe TRBD1 (6 bases). The germline V and J ends were trimmed by 10 bases and 7 bases, with 17 bases remaining between them. There are 14 residues in the CDR3. Germline V gene sequence: CDR1 MNHNS, CDR2 SASEGT. As DNA, the CDR3 is TGTGCCACCGAGGGGGACCTCAGGAATTCACCCCTCCACTTT. Its protein product is CATEGDLRNSPLHF.

This chain uses TRBV11-2 with TRBJ2-7; 8 bases fit TRBD2. Trimming took 3 bases from V and 0 from J; bases not matched to a gene: 7. The CDR3 totals 16 residues. Looked up from germline, CDR1 is SGHAT and CDR2 is FQNNGV. The CDR3 nucleotides read TGTGCCAGCAGCTTCATGGGGCGGGAGGACTCCTACGAGCAGTACTTC. Residues: CASSFMGREDSYEQYF.

Many counts were recorded for this clonotype. V is TRBV10-2 and J is TRBJ2-5; D may correspond to TRBD1 or TRBD2 (5 bases each). Germline CDR1 reads WSHSY; CDR2 reads SAAADI. The CDR3 is 14 amino acids. V lost 8 bases and J 5 bases, leaving 18 bases between the germline ends. The CDR3 nucleotides are TGCGCCAGCCGCTTCGGGGCCCCCTCTGAGACCCAGTACTTC. It specifies CASRFGAPSETQYF.

The genes are TRBV20-1 and TRBJ2-3, with 9 bases aligning to TRBD1. The J segment lost 6 bases and the V segment lost 2 bases, leaving 15 bases of the junction unmatched. CDR3 length: 17 amino acids. CDR1 DFQATT and CDR2 SNEGSKA come from the germline V gene (reference sequence). In nucleotides, the CDR3 is TGCAGTGCTAGACCCCGCCCGGGACAGGGAGCGTCGGATACGCAGTATTTT. It is translated as CSARPRPGQGASDTQYF.

This clonotype was recorded a few times. The chain is built from TRBV9 and TRBJ2-1, with TRBD2 matching 8 bases. This CDR3 region has 15 residues. Germline V gene lookup returns CDR1 SGDLS and CDR2 YYNGEE. With V trimmed by 0 bases and J by 7 bases, 6 bases remained unmatched. CDR3 sequence: CASSVAGGSVNEQFF. CDR3 DNA sequence: TGTGCCAGCAGCGTAGCGGGGGGGAGTGTTAATGAGCAGTTCTTC.

In its sample, this clonotype was seen many times. The rearrangement links TRBV20-1 to TRBJ2-7; TRBD2 might be the D (5 bases). The CDR3 spans 15 residues. V lost 5 bases and J 2 bases, leaving 19 bases between the germline ends. Germline V gene data show CDR1 as DFQATT and CDR2 as SNEGSKA (reference sequence). CDR3 region: CSARKTEGGAYEQYF. CDR3 coding DNA: TGCAGTGCTCGGAAAACCGAAGGAGGCGCCTACGAGCAGTACTTC.